The 23 T cell receptor beta chains listed next were all sequenced from one sample in a study of molecular identifiers for immune sequencing clone quantification. TCRdb re-called the PCR reads through MiXCR, storing one row per CDR3 protein. The sample contains fewer than 45,000 distinct CDR3 sequences, roughly 24% of which appear only once. The sample taken for sequencing was naive CD8+ T cells from blood, with Jurkat cell RNA spiked in. Noted subset: FACS-sorted CD8+CD4-CCR7+CD45RA+ naive T cells. Every receptor here comes from a human donor in good health. Some libraries in this study had Jurkat cell RNA spiked in.

There are many counts of this clonotype. The rearrangement uses TRBV5-6 and TRBJ2-1; 7 bases map to TRBD2. The J segment lost 5 bases and the V segment lost 4 bases, leaving 3 bases of the junction unmatched. From germline, CDR1 is SGHDT and CDR2 YYEEEE. This CDR3 has 13 residues. The CDR3 here is CASSGDYDNEQFF. CDR3 sequence (DNA): TGTGCCAGCAGCGGGGACTACGACAATGAGCAGTTCTTC.

This clonotype was found many times. The V call is TRBV7-9, the J call TRBJ2-3; D unclear. Trimming shortened V by 1 base and J by 0 bases, and 5 bases separated the two germline ends. CDR1 and CDR2 (germline): SEHNR, FQNEAQ (reference sequence). The CDR3 sequence is 14 residues long. CDR3 sequence reads: CASSLDPSTDTQYF. CDR3 coding DNA: TGTGCCAGCAGCTTAGATCCGAGCACAGATACGCAGTATTTT.

There are many counts of this clonotype. The chain joins TRBV27 to TRBJ2-3, with D possibly matching TRBD2 (5 bases). Germline lookup yields CDR1 MNHEY and CDR2 SMNVEV (reference sequence). The ends were cut back, 3 bases at V and 2 bases at J, with 15 bases in the middle. This CDR3 has 16 residues. DNA of the CDR3: TGTGCCAGCAGTTTTGGACTCAACGAACCCACAGATACGCAGTATTTT. Residues: CASSFGLNEPTDTQYF.

This clonotype was picked up many times. The V gene is TRBV29-1, the J gene TRBJ2-5; D call uncertain. V was clipped by 0 bases and J by 7 bases, with 12 bases between them. CDR1 and CDR2 from the germline V gene are SQVTM and ANQGSEA. This CDR3 is 13 amino acids long. CDR3 in DNA: TGCAGCGTTGAAGATCTGGAGACGGGGACCCAGTACTTC. Protein sequence: CSVEDLETGTQYF.

This chain links TRBV7-9 with TRBJ2-1; tentatively, D is TRBD1 or TRBD2 (5 bases each). The CDR3 spans 14 residues. Per germline, CDR1 SEHNR and CDR2 FQNEAQ (reference sequence). Trimming cost V 5 bases and J 5 bases, with 13 bases left between them. This CDR3 reads CASSHLGGDNEQFF. The CDR3 coding sequence is TGTGCCAGCAGCCACCTTGGGGGAGACAATGAGCAGTTCTTC. Drawing the rest from reference TRBV7-9 and TRBJ2-1, the complete variable domain is DTGVSQNPRHKITKRGQNVTFRCDPISEHNRLYWYRQTLGQGPEFLTYFQNEAQLEKSRLLSDRFSAERPKGSFSTLEIQRTEQGDSAMYLCASSHLGGDNEQFFGPGTRLTVL.

The V gene is TRBV7-9, the J gene TRBJ2-3, with TRBD1 identical over 11 bases. The ends lost 4 bases at V and 6 bases at J; junction bases unmatched: 9. Germline assignment: CDR1 SEHNR and CDR2 FQNEAQ (reference sequence). The CDR3 spans 16 residues. CDR3 DNA: TGTGCCAGCAGCTCCCCGGACAGGGGGCAGCGGGATACGCAGTATTTT. It encodes CASSSPDRGQRDTQYF.

In this sample, this clonotype turned up many times. V usage is TRBV7-9 and J usage is TRBJ2-5; TRBD1 matches 9 bases. V was clipped by 3 bases and J by 0 bases; unmatched bases: 20. The germline V gene has CDR1 SEHNR and CDR2 FQNEAQ (reference sequence). The CDR3 runs 21 residues. The CDR3 sequence: CASSLRTGTGSFWGYQETQYF. The DNA of the CDR3 is TGTGCCAGCAGCTTGAGGACCGGGACAGGGAGTTTTTGGGGCTACCAAGAGACCCAGTACTTC.

This clonotype was seen at least ten times. V usage is TRBV19 and J usage is TRBJ1-1; 9 nucleotides agree with TRBD1. This CDR3 contains 13 residues. Germline V gene data show CDR1 as LNHDA and CDR2 as SQIVND (reference sequence). V lost 6 bases, J lost 4 bases, and 3 bases stayed unmatched. The CDR3 DNA is TGTGCCAGTAGGCCGGGACAGGGCACTGAAGCTTTCTTT. Translating gives CASRPGQGTEAFF.

This clonotype has ten or more counts. The V gene is TRBV20-1, the J gene TRBJ2-3, with D perhaps matching TRBD2 (5 bases). Trimming took off 0 bases at V and 0 bases at J, with 10 bases between the two ends. Germline V gene lookup returns CDR1 DFQATT and CDR2 SNEGSKA (reference sequence). The CDR3 has 15 residues. CDR3 in amino acids: CSARDWERSTDTQYF. The DNA for the CDR3 is TGCAGTGCTAGAGACTGGGAGCGGAGCACAGATACGCAGTATTTT.

This clonotype occurred many times. The J gene is TRBJ2-3, the V gene TRBV7-8; D uncertain. This CDR3 has 15 residues. V lost 1 base and J 2 bases, leaving 10 bases between the germline ends. Looked up from germline, CDR1 is SGHVS and CDR2 is FQNEAQ. The CDR3 nucleotides are TGTGCCAGCAGCTTAGGGGCGCGAGACACAGATACGCAGTATTTT. Translated: CASSLGARDTDTQYF. The variable domain in full, with the rest retrieved from reference TRBV7-8 and TRBJ2-3, is GAGVSQSPRYKVAKRGQDVALRCDPISGHVSLFWYQQALGQGPEFLTYFQNEAQLDKSGLPSDRFFAERPEGSVSTLKIQRTQQEDSAVYLCASSLGARDTDTQYFGPGTRLTVL.

This clonotype was detected a few times. This chain links TRBV27 with TRBJ2-5, with 8 bases identical to TRBD1. The V segment lost 7 bases and the J segment 1 base; nucleotides outside the gene matches: 11. The CDR3 totals 16 residues. Per germline, CDR1 MNHEY and CDR2 SMNVEV (reference sequence). CDR3 amino acids: CASTHSGTGGQETQYF. For the CDR3, the DNA is TGTGCCAGCACACACAGCGGAACAGGGGGCCAAGAGACCCAGTACTTC.

The sample holds many counts of this clonotype. The rearrangement joins TRBV15 to TRBJ2-7; D uncertain. This CDR3 has 16 residues. Trimming left V 0 bases short and J 3 bases short, with 15 bases between. Germline values: CDR1 LNHNV, CDR2 YYDKDF (reference sequence). CDR3 nucleotides: TGTGCCACCAGCAGAGATATCGGCATAGGGATCTACGAGCAGTACTTC. Protein: CATSRDIGIGIYEQYF.

V usage is TRBV4-3 and J usage is TRBJ1-1; 8 bases map to TRBD1. The junction had 2 bases not matched to a gene; V was cut back by 2 bases and J by 6 bases. The germline V gene has CDR1 LGHNA and CDR2 YSLEER. CDR3 length: 13 amino acids. The CDR3 DNA sequence: TGCGCCAGCAGCCAACGGACAGGGTCTGAAGCTTTCTTT. It encodes CASSQRTGSEAFF.

Comment on this clonotype: A read error may account for a junction end that differs from germline. The J gene is TRBJ2-7, the V gene TRBV6-5; 11 bases map to TRBD1. Germline-derived CDR1 and CDR2 are MNHEY and SVGAGI. There are 15 residues in the CDR3. The CDR3 DNA reads as TGTGCCAACAGTTACGGACAGGGGGCCTCCTACGAGCAGTACTTC. Protein: CANSYGQGASYEQYF.

This clonotype has just one count. A single base separates this from a much larger clone, so it may be a read error. The genes are TRBV6-2 or TRBV6-3 and TRBJ2-3; tentatively, D is TRBD1 or TRBD2 (6 bases each). Germline V CDR1 and CDR2: MNHEY, SVGEGT. CDR3 size: 17 residues. V was shortened by 0 bases and J by 2 bases, with 15 bases between the two germline ends. The CDR3 region is CASSYSQGGTTTDTQYF. The CDR3 region has the DNA TGTGCCAGCAGTTACTCGCAAGGGGGGACGACCACAGATACGCAGTATTTT.

This clonotype was picked up a small number of times. This could be a read error, since a much larger clone is one nucleotide away. The CDR3 DNA follows: TGTGCCAGCAGCGTAGTGATGAATGAGCAGTTCTTC. Its protein is CASSVVMNEQFF. V gene TRBV7-2 combines with J gene TRBJ2-1, with D unclear. Germline V gives CDR1 SGHTA, CDR2 FQGNSA. The CDR3 has 12 residues. With 5 bases removed from V and 7 bases from J, the gap between germline ends came to 9 bases.

There are many counts of this clonotype. J is TRBJ1-1 and V is TRBV30; no firm D call. In germline, CDR1 is GTSNPN, CDR2 SVGIG (reference sequence). V was clipped by 2 bases and J by 4 bases, with 5 bases between them. The CDR3 is made up of 11 amino acids. The CDR3 sequence is CAWSIGTEAFF. CDR3 bases: TGTGCCTGGAGTATTGGCACTGAAGCTTTCTTT. The whole variable domain, remainder taken from reference TRBV30 and TRBJ1-1, is SQTIHQWPATLVQPVGSPLSLECTVEGTSNPNLYWYRQAAGRGLQLLFYSVGIGQISSEVPQNLSASRPQDRQFILSSKKLLLSDSGFYLCAWSIGTEAFFGQGTRLTVV.

This clonotype occurred many times. The rearrangement links TRBV4-1 to TRBJ2-5, with TRBD2 matching over 11 bases. Germline V gene lookup returns CDR1 MGHRA and CDR2 YSYEKL. This CDR3 contains 15 residues. Trimming at V came to 0 bases and at J to 5 bases, leaving 2 bases not matched to a gene. The CDR3, as DNA: TGCGCCAGCAGCCAAGAACTAGCGGGAGCGGAGACCCAGTACTTC. It is translated as CASSQELAGAETQYF.

Sample share makes this clonotype medium-sized. The rearrangement uses TRBV6-5 and TRBJ2-3, with TRBD2 identical over 12 bases. CDR3 length: 15 amino acids. Germline V gene sequence: CDR1 MNHEY, CDR2 SVGAGI. The V segment lost 8 bases and the J segment 5 bases; nucleotides outside the gene matches: 8. CDR3 bases: TGTGCCAGCGGGAGACTAGCGGGAGTTAAAGATACGCAGTATTTT. Protein sequence: CASGRLAGVKDTQYF.

This clonotype was observed many times. The chain recombines TRBV9 with TRBJ2-3; 9 bases are shared with TRBD2. The V segment lost 2 bases and the J segment 2 bases; nucleotides outside the gene matches: 3. CDR1 is SGDLS and CDR2 is YYNGEE in the germline V gene. The CDR3 has 15 residues. In DNA, the CDR3 is TGTGCCAGCAGCGTTAGCGGGAGACTCACAGATACGCAGTATTTT. Translated: CASSVSGRLTDTQYF.

Concerning this clonotype: A read error may explain this, as a much larger clone is one base away. The DNA of the CDR3 is TGTGCCAGCAGTTTGGCGCAGGGCCAAGAGACCAAGTACTTC. Encoded protein: CASSLAQGQETKYF. The chain carries TRBV12-3 or TRBV12-4 and TRBJ2-5, with TRBD1 as a possible D gene (5 bases). The CDR3 runs 14 residues.

This clonotype was recorded many times. The chain couples TRBV11-2 to TRBJ1-5; D is undetermined. The CDR3 covers 14 residues. Trimming stripped 0 bases from V and 10 bases from J, with 13 bases between. Germline values: CDR1 SGHAT, CDR2 FQNNGV. The CDR3 region is CASSLDGSRIPQHF. The CDR3 DNA is TGTGCCAGCAGCTTAGACGGGTCTAGGATTCCCCAGCATTTT. Together with reference TRBV11-2 and TRBJ1-5, the CDR3 gives the full variable domain: EAGVAQSPRYKIIEKRQSVAFWCNPISGHATLYWYQQILGQGPKLLIQFQNNGVVDDSQLPKDRFSAERLKGVDSTLKIQPAKLEDSAVYLCASSLDGSRIPQHFGDGTRLSIL.

This clonotype was observed at least ten times. The chain links TRBV3-1 to TRBJ2-7, with D possibly matching TRBD2 (6 bases). The CDR3 sequence is 15 residues long. In germline, CDR1 is LGHDT, CDR2 YNNKEL (reference sequence). V shed 4 bases and J shed 2 bases, with 15 bases lying between them. As DNA, the CDR3 is TGTGCCAGCAGCCCCTCGCCGCGGGACGCCTACGAGCAGTACTTC. As protein: CASSPSPRDAYEQYF.